The rows below give T cell receptor beta chains drawn from one sample of a study of T-cell memory formation after mild COVID-19. TCRdb independently ran MiXCR on the 5' RACE reads; one entry per CDR3 protein. The top ten clones hold roughly 3.9% of a sample with around 200,000 distinct CDR3 sequences, 15% to 20% of them seen once. Source material: PBMCs or a T cell subset sorted from them (not recorded which). These receptors were taken from a man between 18 and 29 years old who had mild COVID-19 (a few samples of this study predate the infection). Cell type and time point are not known. Both conserved end residues are part of each CDR3. A D gene is named only where the DNA matches it firmly. Some rows have no size entry. The others give once, few or many, or a class for an expanded clone.

CDR3nt: TGTGCCAGCAGTTTATTTTGGGGAGTCAGCAACACTGAAGCTTTCTTT; CDR3aa: CASSLFWGVSNTEAFF; abundance: -; d_gene: -; v_gene: TRBV12-3/TRBV12-4; j_gene: TRBJ1-1
CDR3nt: TGTGCCAGCAGTCCAACGGATGAGACCCAGTACTTC; CDR3aa: CASSPTDETQYF; abundance: many; d_gene: -; v_gene: TRBV6-2/TRBV6-3; j_gene: TRBJ2-5
CDR3nt: TGTGCCAGCAGCTTCAGTTGGGACAGGGGCGATGAGCAGTTCTTC; CDR3aa: CASSFSWDRGDEQFF; abundance: few; d_gene: TRBD1; v_gene: TRBV5-5; j_gene: TRBJ2-1
CDR3nt: TGTGCCAGCAGCGCGCCTTACAGGCCCTACGAGCAGTACTTC; CDR3aa: CASSAPYRPYEQYF; abundance: -; d_gene: -; v_gene: TRBV13; j_gene: TRBJ2-7
CDR3nt: TGTGCCAGCAGTTACTCGATCCCGAACACTGAAGCTTTCTTT; CDR3aa: CASSYSIPNTEAFF; abundance: -; d_gene: -; v_gene: TRBV6-6; j_gene: TRBJ1-1
CDR3nt: TGCGCCAGCAGCCCACGAGTGGCAGATACGCAGTATTTT; CDR3aa: CASSPRVADTQYF; abundance: few; d_gene: -; v_gene: TRBV4-1; j_gene: TRBJ2-3
CDR3nt: TGCAGTGCGAGCGGGACAGGGAGGTTGAATGAGCAGTTCTTC; CDR3aa: CSASGTGRLNEQFF; abundance: many; d_gene: TRBD1; v_gene: TRBV20-1; j_gene: TRBJ2-1
CDR3nt: TGTGCCAGCAGCCAGGGGACAGCGGGTTACAATGAGCAGTTCTTC; CDR3aa: CASSQGTAGYNEQFF; abundance: many; d_gene: -; v_gene: TRBV3-1; j_gene: TRBJ2-1
CDR3nt: TGTGCCAGCAGTTACAGTGCTACAGGGAGCTACGAGCAGTACTTC; CDR3aa: CASSYSATGSYEQYF; abundance: many; d_gene: -; v_gene: TRBV6-5; j_gene: TRBJ2-7
CDR3nt: TGCGCCAGCAGCTTAGCGGGTTTGGGTTCACCCCTCCACTTT; CDR3aa: CASSLAGLGSPLHF; abundance: few; d_gene: -; v_gene: TRBV5-1; j_gene: TRBJ1-6
CDR3nt: TGTGCCAGCTCACCACTTGACAGGGAATCTGAAGCTTTCTTT; CDR3aa: CASSPLDRESEAFF; abundance: -; d_gene: TRBD1; v_gene: TRBV18; j_gene: TRBJ1-1
CDR3nt: TGCGCCAGCAGCCAGGGACCGGGCGGCTATGGCTACACCTTC; CDR3aa: CASSQGPGGYGYTF; abundance: few; d_gene: -; v_gene: TRBV4-3; j_gene: TRBJ1-2
CDR3nt: TGTGCCAGCAGCTCCGGGACCCCAGGAAACACCATATATTTT; CDR3aa: CASSSGTPGNTIYF; abundance: few; d_gene: -; v_gene: TRBV5-4; j_gene: TRBJ1-3
CDR3nt: TGCGCCAGCAGTCACCCGACAGGGCAGGGTGAGCAGTTCTTC; CDR3aa: CASSHPTGQGEQFF; abundance: -; d_gene: TRBD1; v_gene: TRBV23-1; j_gene: TRBJ2-1
CDR3nt: TGTGCCAGCAGCCTACGGGCCAGGGGAGAGACCCAGTACTTC; CDR3aa: CASSLRARGETQYF; abundance: -; d_gene: -; v_gene: TRBV3-1; j_gene: TRBJ2-5
CDR3nt: TGTGCCAGCAGCCCCCAGGGGGACTATGGCTACACCTTC; CDR3aa: CASSPQGDYGYTF; abundance: few; d_gene: TRBD1; v_gene: TRBV12-3/TRBV12-4; j_gene: TRBJ1-2
CDR3nt: TGTGCCATCAGTGAGTCGCAAACCGGTGGGACCGGGGAGCTGTTTTTT; CDR3aa: CAISESQTGGTGELFF; abundance: -; d_gene: -; v_gene: TRBV10-3; j_gene: TRBJ2-2
CDR3nt: TGTGCCAGCAGTTACTCGTCTAGATGGAATGGCTACACCTTC; CDR3aa: CASSYSSRWNGYTF; abundance: -; d_gene: -; v_gene: TRBV6-5; j_gene: TRBJ1-2